Following are 27 T cell receptor beta chains from one sample sequenced in a study of beta chain features in type 1 diabetes. Study-wide results and limits: Moderate but significant shortening of TCRB CDR3s was recorded in all four CD4+ subsets from Type 1 diabetes patients.

These receptors' targets are unknown. The investigators reverse transcribed all of the isolated RNA, so they sequenced expressed TCRB transcripts. Sequencing was performed with immunoSEQ multiplex PCR; in TCRdb, only in-frame clones are kept and a portion is missing. Found here are 95,000 to 150,000 clones, 16% of them singletons; the top ten hold less than 3%. Input material: central memory CD4+ T cells from blood. The receptors derive from a man aged 30 to 45 with type 1 diabetes.

This rearrangement joins TRBV29-1 to TRBJ2-2, with TRBD1 matching 7 bases. V trimming: 6 bases; J trimming: 1 base; junction bases outside the gene matches: 2. The CDR3 has 13 amino acids. Germline V lookup: CDR1 SQVTM, CDR2 ANQGSEA. The CDR3 DNA follows: TGCAGCGTCGGGACAGAGAACACCGGGGAGCTGTTTTTT. Translated: CSVGTENTGELFF.

In its sample, this clone was seen a few times. V usage is TRBV9 and J usage is TRBJ2-1; 9 nucleotides line up with TRBD2. CDR1 SGDLS and CDR2 YYNGEE come from the germline V gene. V lost 0 bases to trimming and J lost 6 bases; unmatched junction nucleotides: 10. This CDR3 contains 17 residues. The CDR3 nucleotides are TGTGCCAGCAGCGTAGCCCTCTCGACTAGCGGTCCCAATGAGCAGTTCTTC. This translates into CASSVALSTSGPNEQFF.

This clone showed up many times. The chain employs TRBV5-4 and TRBJ2-7, with a tentative D call TRBD1 (6 bases). This CDR3 has 14 residues. Trimming stripped 2 bases from V and 1 base from J, with 10 bases between. Germline CDR1 reads SGHNT; CDR2 reads YYREEE (reference sequence). In nucleotides, the CDR3 is TGTGCCAGCAGCTTCCAGGGGAATTCCTACGAGCAGTACTTC. Its protein is CASSFQGNSYEQYF.

The chain has TRBV7-6 and TRBJ1-6; D unclear. V gave up 5 bases and J gave up 10 bases, with 21 bases separating them. The CDR3 runs to 16 residues. The germline V gene has CDR1 SGHVS and CDR2 FNYEAQ. The CDR3 nucleotides read TGTGCCAGCAGCGCGAATCCGGCCGGTAACTACTCACCCCTCCACTTT. Amino acids: CASSANPAGNYSPLHF.

The chain recombines TRBV28 with TRBJ1-6; 8 bases fit TRBD1. The CDR3 contains 14 residues. V trimming: 8 bases; J trimming: 10 bases; junction bases outside the gene matches: 10. Germline CDR1 and CDR2: MDHEN and SYDVKM. CDR3: CASGQGLLRSPLHF. Written as DNA, the CDR3 is TGTGCCAGCGGACAGGGCCTTCTGAGGTCACCCCTCCACTTT.

This chain links TRBV27 with TRBJ1-2; D unclear. V was cut by 0 bases and J by 7 bases, with 12 bases left in between. This CDR3 has 14 amino acids. The germline gives CDR1 MNHEY, CDR2 SMNVEV (reference sequence). As DNA, the CDR3 is TGTGCCAGCAGTTTATCGGCGGGTATGGGTGGCTACACCTTC. Translation gives CASSLSAGMGGYTF.

The table lists this clone with a few counts. The chain combines TRBV6-5 with TRBJ2-1; D is uncertain. Trimming took 2 bases from V and 7 from J, leaving 3 bases between them. The CDR3 totals 11 residues. Germline values: CDR1 MNHEY, CDR2 SVGAGI. This CDR3 is CASSYRNEQFF. As DNA, the CDR3 is TGTGCCAGCAGTTACAGGAATGAGCAGTTCTTC.

This chain connects TRBV4-3 to TRBJ1-4; D is unresolved. V shed 4 bases and J shed 8 bases, with 11 bases lying between them. Germline V lookup: CDR1 LGHNA, CDR2 YSLEER. CDR3 length equals 13 residues. CDR3 nucleotide sequence: TGCGCCAGCAGCCCTAATCCGGACGAAAAACTGTTTTTT. Translating gives CASSPNPDEKLFF.

This clone was picked up a small number of times. This chain joins TRBV29-1 and TRBJ1-5; TRBD1 might be the D (5 bases). The CDR3 spans 13 residues. V dropped 7 bases and J dropped 3 bases, with 13 bases sitting between them. Per the germline V gene, CDR1 is SQVTM and CDR2 is ANQGSEA. CDR3 DNA: TGCAGCGAAGAGGGACCGCCCAATCAGCCCCAGCATTTT. Its protein product is CSEEGPPNQPQHF. The full variable domain, completed using reference TRBV29-1 and TRBJ1-5, is SAVISQKPSRDICQRGTSLTIQCQVDSQVTMMFWYRQQPGQSLTLIATANQGSEATYESGFVIDKFPISRPNLTFSTLTVSNMSPEDSSIYLCSEEGPPNQPQHFGDGTRLSIL.

The table lists this clone with a few counts. The chain links TRBV10-3 to TRBJ2-1; D is possibly TRBD2 (6 bases). V shed 5 bases and J shed 5 bases, with 10 bases lying between them. The germline V gene encodes CDR1 ENHRY and CDR2 SYGVKD. The CDR3 covers 13 residues. The CDR3 DNA sequence: TGTGCCATCAGTAACCGGGAGCACAATGAGCAGTTCTTC. Protein sequence: CAISNREHNEQFF.

This clone was seen only a few times. This chain joins TRBV7-8 and TRBJ2-1; the match to TRBD1 covers 7 bases. The ends lost 5 bases at V and 5 bases at J; junction bases unmatched: 6. CDR3 length: 14 residues. Germline values: CDR1 SGHVS, CDR2 FQNEAQ. The CDR3: CASSPGGSNNEQFF. The CDR3 coding sequence is TGTGCCAGCAGCCCAGGGGGATCAAACAATGAGCAGTTCTTC.

The chain links TRBV14 to TRBJ2-7; D call uncertain. Germline V CDR1 and CDR2: SGHDN, FVKESK. CDR3 length equals 17 residues. V shed 0 bases and J shed 0 bases, with 15 bases lying between them. CDR3 nucleotides: TGTGCCAGCAGCCAAGAATATAAGGGCCTAAGCTCCTACGAGCAGTACTTC. Translation: CASSQEYKGLSSYEQYF.

This clone showed up just a few times. This chain links TRBV4-3 with TRBJ2-2, with unresolved D. This CDR3 has 15 residues. Germline values: CDR1 LGHNA, CDR2 YSLEER. The ends were cut back, 0 bases at V and 1 base at J, with 6 bases in the middle. The CDR3 region has the DNA TGCGCCAGCAGCCAAGAGGTTCGGAACACCGGGGAGCTGTTTTTT. It codes for CASSQEVRNTGELFF.

This clone was seen more than once but under ten times. The CDR3: CASSLGGSTGGNEQFF. The CDR3 DNA reads TGTGCCAGCAGCTTAGGCGGTTCCACGGGGGGCAATGAGCAGTTCTTC. This sequence joins TRBV7-6 and TRBJ2-1; TRBD2 matches at 7 bases. CDR3 size: 16 residues. Germline assignment: CDR1 SGHVS and CDR2 FNYEAQ. V shed 1 base and J 6 bases; nucleotides not matched to a gene: 9.

The genes are TRBV7-6 and TRBJ2-3; D is possibly TRBD2 (6 bases). V was pared by 5 bases and J by 2 bases, with 11 bases between. CDR1 SGHVS and CDR2 FNYEAQ come from the germline V gene. The CDR3 runs to 14 residues. The CDR3 region is CASSPTRYTDTQYF. In nucleotides, the CDR3 is TGTGCCAGCAGCCCGACTAGGTACACAGATACGCAGTATTTT.

The CDR3: CASSPIGIGETQYF. The CDR3 bases are TGTGCCAGCAGCCCGATAGGAATAGGAGAGACCCAGTACTTC. V usage is TRBV9 and J usage is TRBJ2-5; D gene unclear. Deletions cut 4 bases from V and 4 bases from J, with 14 bases between. Germline-derived CDR1 and CDR2 are SGDLS and YYNGEE. This CDR3 spans 14 amino acids. Looking up the rest from reference TRBV9 and TRBJ2-5 gives the full variable domain: DSGVTQTPKHLITATGQRVTLRCSPRSGDLSVYWYQQSLDQGLQFLIQYYNGEERAKGNILERFSAQQFPDLHSELNLSSLELGDSALYFCASSPIGIGETQYFGPGTRLLVL.

The chain employs TRBV7-3 and TRBJ2-1; D is perhaps TRBD1 (5 bases). In germline, CDR1 is SGHTA, CDR2 FQGTGA. This CDR3 is built from 13 residues. Trimming shortened V by 5 bases and J by 3 bases, and 8 bases separated the two germline ends. The CDR3 DNA is TGTGCCAGCAGCCTGGACAACTACAATGAGCAGTTCTTC. Translation: CASSLDNYNEQFF.

This clone was observed a few times. This chain's CDR3 is CASRTGTGTGELFF. The CDR3 DNA follows: TGTGCCAGCAGAACCGGGACAGGCACCGGGGAGCTGTTTTTT. This chain joins TRBV6-5 and TRBJ2-2; 8 nucleotides agree with TRBD1. With V trimmed by 6 bases and J by 4 bases, 4 bases remained unmatched. This CDR3 is 14 amino acids long. The V gene's germline CDR1 is MNHEY and CDR2 SVGAGI.

This clone was counted between two and nine times. This rearrangement joins TRBV11-2 to TRBJ2-5; possible D gene TRBD2, 5 bases. Germline values: CDR1 SGHAT, CDR2 FQNNGV. This CDR3 contains 12 residues. Trimming took off 5 bases at V and 4 bases at J, with 8 bases between the two ends. DNA of the CDR3: TGTGCCAGCAGCCAGAGGGCAGAGACCCAGTACTTC. It yields the protein CASSQRAETQYF.

There are a few counts of this clone. The rearrangement uses TRBV19 and TRBJ2-5; D is uncertain. V gave up 5 bases and J gave up 1 base, with 17 bases separating them. The CDR3 consists of 16 residues. CDR1 LNHDA and CDR2 SQIVND come from the germline V gene (reference sequence). For the CDR3, the DNA is TGTGCCAGTAGTCCCCGGGCTAGTTCCAGCCAAGAGACCCAGTACTTC. This encodes CASSPRASSSQETQYF.

This chain uses TRBV6-6 with TRBJ2-1; D is ambiguous. Germline values: CDR1 MNHNY, CDR2 SVGAGI (reference sequence). The CDR3 spans 11 residues. V was trimmed by 4 bases and J by 6 bases, leaving 4 bases between them. This chain's CDR3 is CASSSGNEQFF. The CDR3 DNA reads TGTGCCAGCAGTTCGGGCAATGAGCAGTTCTTC.

This clone was counted a few times. This CDR3 reads CAWSEDGLNEKLFF. CDR3 nucleotide sequence: TGTGCCTGGAGTGAGGACGGATTAAATGAAAAACTGTTTTTT. The gene calls are TRBV30 and TRBJ1-4; D not resolved. The V and J ends lost 1 base and 5 bases respectively, with 11 bases between them. Looked up from germline, CDR1 is GTSNPN and CDR2 is SVGIG (reference sequence). The CDR3 covers 14 residues.

The chain has TRBV14 and TRBJ2-1; the D gene is possibly TRBD1 (5 bases). Germline-derived CDR1 and CDR2 are SGHDN and FVKESK. V lost 1 base and J 12 bases, leaving 10 bases between the germline ends. CDR3 length: 12 residues. CDR3 in DNA: TGTGCCAGCAGCCAAGCCGCCCAGGGGCAGTTCTTC. It codes for CASSQAAQGQFF. The variable domain in full, completed from reference TRBV14 and TRBJ2-1, reads EAGVTQFPSHSVIEKGQTVTLRCDPISGHDNLYWYRRVMGKEIKFLLHFVKESKQDESGMPNNRFLAERTGGTYSTLKVQPAELEDSGVYFCASSQAAQGQFFGPGTRLTVL.

By sample share, this clone is medium-sized. The rearrangement joins TRBV30 to TRBJ2-1; 10 nucleotides match TRBD2. CDR1 is GTSNPN, CDR2 SVGIG, per germline (reference sequence). Trimming cost V 4 bases and J 10 bases; bases outside gene matches: 7. This CDR3 region has 13 residues. The CDR3: CAWTSGGASEQFF. CDR3 DNA sequence: TGTGCCTGGACAAGCGGGGGGGCCTCGGAGCAGTTCTTC.

The sample holds a few counts of this clone. DNA of the CDR3: TGTGCCAGCAGTGAAGCAGCGTCGTCCTACAATGAGCAGTTCTTC. Amino acids: CASSEAASSYNEQFF. The V call is TRBV2, the J call TRBJ2-1; no clear D gene. CDR3 length: 15 residues. Per the germline V gene, CDR1 is SNHLY and CDR2 is FYNNEI. The V gene lost 0 bases and the J gene lost 1 base, with 7 bases spanning the gap. Variable domain in full (rest from reference TRBV2 and TRBJ2-1): EPEVTQTPSHQVTQMGQEVILRCVPISNHLYFYWYRQILGQKVEFLVSFYNNEISEKSEIFDDQFSVERPDGSNFTLKIRSTKLEDSAMYFCASSEAASSYNEQFFGPGTRLTVL.

The J gene is TRBJ2-4, the V gene TRBV7-2; D is undetermined. V was shortened by 1 base and J by 2 bases, with 12 bases between the two germline ends. The CDR3 is 16 residues long. Germline CDR1 reads SGHTA; CDR2 reads FQGNSA. CDR3 nucleotides: TGTGCCAGCAGCTTAGAGAGGTACCTCTCCAAAAACATTCAGTACTTC. This sequence encodes CASSLERYLSKNIQYF.

This clone was observed a handful of times. The gene calls are TRBV27 and TRBJ1-1, with D possibly being TRBD1 (6 bases). V lost 2 bases to trimming and J lost 4 bases, with 23 bases between them. This CDR3 comprises 18 residues. Looked up from germline, CDR1 is MNHEY and CDR2 is SMNVEV (reference sequence). CDR3 region: CASSLRGRGQTSTTEAFF. CDR3 DNA sequence: TGTGCCAGCAGTTTAAGGGGCCGGGGGCAGACCTCTACCACTGAAGCTTTCTTT.